This TCR beta chain was recovered during a study of T cells in Graves' hyperthyroidism and ophthalmopathy. V shed 3 bases and J 0 bases; nucleotides not matched to a gene: 8. The length of the CDR3 is 18 residues. TCR beta CDR3 sequences were amplified from RNA transcripts. The HTBI primer set drove a first-round RT-PCR of the TCR CDR3. TCRdb re-derived calls from the multiplex PCR reads in MiXCR, one entry per CDR3 protein. Of approximately 410,000 distinct CDR3 sequences listed, roughly 15% were seen once; the top ten hold over 10%. This receptor was taken from a man between 18 and 29 years old with Graves' ophthalmopathy. The sample taken for sequencing was blood. The V and J genes are TRBV12-3 or TRBV12-4 and TRBJ2-3, with 11 nucleotides matching TRBD2. This CDR3 reads CASSFVLAGGSSTDTQYF. Written as DNA, the CDR3 is TGTGCCAGCAGTTTCGTCCTAGCGGGAGGTTCTAGCACAGATACGCAGTATTTT.